The 29 T cell receptor beta chains below all came from one sample that was sequenced in a study of shared clonotypes between healthy human individuals. Libraries were prepared by immunoSEQ multiplex PCR; TCRdb keeps only in-frame clonotypes and omits some of them. The table has more than 2 million clones, just under 95% seen once. CD45RO-negative, CCR7-selected cells formed the naive CD8 fraction, which excluded terminally differentiated effector memory CD45RA+ cells. The sequencing sample was made of naive CD8+ T cells sorted from blood. These TCRs come from a man between 18 and 29 years old in good health.

In this sample, this clone turned up once. This chain joins TRBV19 and TRBJ2-7; TRBD1 might be the D (6 bases). CDR1 is LNHDA, CDR2 SQIVND, per germline (reference sequence). V gave up 3 bases and J gave up 2 bases, with 11 bases separating them. This CDR3 region has 14 residues. The CDR3, as DNA: TGTGCCAGTAGTATGAGTTGGGACACCTACGAGCAGTACTTC. Protein sequence: CASSMSWDTYEQYF.

The rearrangement joins TRBV27 to TRBJ1-2; 8 bases map to TRBD1. With V trimmed by 0 bases and J by 4 bases, 4 bases remained unmatched. The CDR3 is made up of 15 amino acids. Germline V gene data show CDR1 as MNHEY and CDR2 as SMNVEV (reference sequence). The CDR3 spells CASSLSRGQGYGYTF. The CDR3 coding sequence is TGTGCCAGCAGTTTATCCAGGGGGCAGGGCTATGGCTACACCTTC.

CDR3 in DNA: TGTGCCAGCAGCGCCGTCGGGGGCTCCTACGAGCAGTACTTC. Amino acids: CASSAVGGSYEQYF. This chain joins TRBV7-9 and TRBJ2-7; tentative D call: TRBD2 (6 bases). Germline V CDR1 and CDR2: SEHNR, FQNEAQ (reference sequence). The CDR3 sequence is 14 residues long. The ends were cut back, 5 bases at V and 0 bases at J, with 11 bases in the middle.

The V call is TRBV2, the J call TRBJ1-4, with D tentatively TRBD1 (5 bases). The V end was cut by 4 bases, the J end by 5 bases, with 11 bases between. The length of the CDR3 is 14 residues. Germline V lookup: CDR1 SNHLY, CDR2 FYNNEI. CDR3 sequence reads: CASSGRGPNEKLFF. The CDR3 bases are TGTGCCAGCAGTGGCCGGGGCCCCAATGAAAAACTGTTTTTT.

The J gene is TRBJ2-7, the V gene TRBV5-6; D perhaps matches TRBD2 (5 bases). Per germline, CDR1 SGHDT and CDR2 YYEEEE. V lost 4 bases and J 2 bases, leaving 10 bases between the germline ends. The CDR3 is 13 amino acids. The CDR3 sequence: CASSAGLTYEQYF. Written as DNA, the CDR3 is TGTGCCAGCAGCGCTGGACTTACCTACGAGCAGTACTTC.

This rearrangement joins TRBV10-2 to TRBJ1-1; D gene uncertain. Germline V gene sequence: CDR1 WSHSY, CDR2 SAAADI. Trimming removed 3 bases at V and 6 bases at J, with 5 bases between. The CDR3 runs 11 residues. The CDR3 reads CASSDAAEAFF. CDR3 DNA sequence: TGCGCCAGCAGTGACGCGGCTGAAGCTTTCTTT.

This sequence joins TRBV12-5 and TRBJ2-7; 8 bases agree with TRBD1. Per the germline V gene, CDR1 is LGHNT and CDR2 is FRNRAP. The V and J ends lost 6 bases and 1 base, in that order; junction bases with no gene match: 14. This CDR3 contains 17 residues. CDR3 residues: CASGSSSQGAGSYEQYF. DNA of the CDR3: TGTGCTAGTGGATCCAGCTCCCAGGGGGCTGGATCCTACGAGCAGTACTTC.

This chain connects TRBV7-8 to TRBJ2-2; perhaps TRBD2 as D (5 bases). V was pared by 4 bases and J by 4 bases, with 7 bases between. Looked up from germline, CDR1 is SGHVS and CDR2 is FQNEAQ. The CDR3 runs to 13 residues. CDR3 residues: CASSSGSTGELFF. The CDR3 DNA follows: TGTGCCAGCAGCTCGGGATCCACCGGGGAGCTGTTTTTT.

This clone was counted a single time. The genes are TRBV28 and TRBJ1-2, with 9 bases matching TRBD1. The CDR3 has 14 residues. Germline CDR1 MDHEN, CDR2 SYDVKM. Trimming took 2 bases from V and 10 from J; bases not matched to a gene: 8. The CDR3 reads CASSLTGTGHDYTF. For the CDR3, the DNA is TGTGCCAGCAGTTTAACCGGGACAGGGCACGACTACACCTTC.

The V gene is TRBV4-1, the J gene TRBJ2-7, with D unresolved. V was shortened by 2 bases and J by 2 bases, with 7 bases between the two germline ends. The germline CDR1 and CDR2 sequences are MGHRA and YSYEKL. The CDR3 is made up of 13 amino acids. CDR3 sequence (DNA): TGCGCCAGCAGCCAACTATTACCCTACGAGCAGTACTTC. This sequence encodes CASSQLLPYEQYF.

The V and J genes are TRBV7-8 and TRBJ2-7; TRBD1 is a possible D gene (5 bases). Germline V gene lookup returns CDR1 SGHVS and CDR2 FQNEAQ. V lost 0 bases and J lost 2, with 5 bases in between. The CDR3 sequence is 13 residues long. DNA for the CDR3: TGTGCCAGCAGCTTAGCGACAGCCTACGAGCAGTACTTC. Translation: CASSLATAYEQYF.

The chain uses TRBV5-5 and TRBJ2-7; D gene ambiguous. The CDR3 sequence is 13 residues long. Germline V gene data show CDR1 as SGHKS and CDR2 as YYEKEE (reference sequence). Between the trimmed V and J ends, which lost 3 bases and 0 bases, there was a span of 7 bases. CDR3 sequence reads: CASSYSSSYEQYF. The CDR3 DNA reads as TGTGCCAGCAGCTATAGTAGCTCCTACGAGCAGTACTTC. The variable domain in full, completed from reference TRBV5-5 and TRBJ2-7, reads DAGVTQSPTHLIKTRGQQVTLRCSPISGHKSVSWYQQVLGQGPQFIFQYYEKEERGRGNFPDRFSARQFPNYSSELNVNALLLGDSALYLCASSYSSSYEQYFGPGTRLTVT.

This clone came up once. The chain joins TRBV5-6 to TRBJ2-7; the D gene is possibly TRBD1 (6 bases). Germline V gene lookup returns CDR1 SGHDT and CDR2 YYEEEE. The CDR3 is 15 amino acids. V was trimmed by 5 bases and J by 3 bases, leaving 18 bases between them. The CDR3 protein is CASSPDFLDSYEQYF. The CDR3 DNA is TGTGCCAGCAGTCCTGACTTTCTGGACAGCTACGAGCAGTACTTC.

The rearrangement links TRBV7-9 to TRBJ1-4, with D possibly TRBD1 on 6 matching bases. The length of the CDR3 is 13 residues. V was trimmed by 5 bases and J by 6 bases, leaving 10 bases between them. CDR1 SEHNR and CDR2 FQNEAQ come from the germline V gene (reference sequence). CDR3 in DNA: TGTGCCAGCAGCCTGAGGGGGGATGAAAAACTGTTTTTT. Protein: CASSLRGDEKLFF.

This chain joins TRBV19 and TRBJ2-7; D not certain. This CDR3 is built from 15 residues. V lost 2 bases and J 3 bases, leaving 14 bases between the germline ends. The germline V gene encodes CDR1 LNHDA and CDR2 SQIVND (reference sequence). The CDR3 spells CASSISVNMGYEQYF. CDR3 nucleotides: TGTGCCAGTAGTATATCCGTCAACATGGGCTACGAGCAGTACTTC.

This rearrangement joins TRBV4-2 to TRBJ2-5; D assignment may be TRBD1 or TRBD2 (6 bases each). This CDR3 region has 16 residues. CDR1 and CDR2 (germline): LGHNA, YNFKEQ. Trimming took 4 bases from V and 2 from J, leaving 17 bases between them. Here the CDR3 DNA reads TGTGCCAGCAGCCTCAATCCCCCGGGGGCTCAAGAGACCCAGTACTTC. It specifies CASSLNPPGAQETQYF.

V gene TRBV7-9 combines with J gene TRBJ2-1, with D hard to call. CDR3 length: 14 amino acids. Germline-derived CDR1 and CDR2 are SEHNR and FQNEAQ (reference sequence). V lost 3 bases and J lost 7, with 13 bases in between. For the CDR3, the DNA is TGTGCCAGCAGCTTCCGTTCCCTGCTGAATGAGCAGTTCTTC. This codes for CASSFRSLLNEQFF.

This clone was observed a single time. The V call is TRBV27, the J call TRBJ1-1; D uncertain. This CDR3 is built from 19 residues. Trimming removed 1 base at V and 2 bases at J, with 23 bases between. The V gene's germline CDR1 is MNHEY and CDR2 SMNVEV (reference sequence). DNA for the CDR3: TGTGCCAGCAGTTTATTCGCTGGGGTCGGGGAACGGAGAAACACTGAAGCTTTCTTT. Protein: CASSLFAGVGERRNTEAFF.

The chain joins TRBV6-6 to TRBJ2-1; TRBD2 matches at 13 bases. This CDR3 contains 15 residues. The ends lost 5 bases at V and 5 bases at J; junction bases unmatched: 3. Germline values: CDR1 MNHNY, CDR2 SVGAGI (reference sequence). CDR3 region: CASSLGTSGNNEQFF. The CDR3 DNA reads as TGTGCCAGCAGTCTCGGGACTAGCGGGAACAATGAGCAGTTCTTC.

V gene TRBV23-1 combines with J gene TRBJ1-3; 7 bases match TRBD1. TRBV23-1 counts as an open reading frame of uncertain function. This CDR3 comprises 15 residues. Germline trimming cut 8 bases from V and 6 bases from J; bases unmatched to any gene: 13. The CDR3 here is CASPQGDFSTNTIYF. CDR3 DNA: TGCGCCAGCCCCCAGGGGGACTTTTCAACAAACACCATATATTTT.

This sequence joins TRBV2 and TRBJ2-2, with D unresolved. V dropped 2 bases and J dropped 6 bases, with 7 bases sitting between them. This CDR3 is 13 amino acids long. Germline-derived CDR1 and CDR2 are SNHLY and FYNNEI. DNA of the CDR3: TGTGCCAGCAGTGAATTGGGGTCCGGGGAGCTGTTTTTT. Protein product: CASSELGSGELFF. The whole variable domain, filled in from reference TRBV2 and TRBJ2-2, reads EPEVTQTPSHQVTQMGQEVILRCVPISNHLYFYWYRQILGQKVEFLVSFYNNEISEKSEIFDDQFSVERPDGSNFTLKIRSTKLEDSAMYFCASSELGSGELFFGEGSRLTVL.

The V and J genes are TRBV15 and TRBJ2-7, with D maybe TRBD2 (6 bases). V lost 8 bases and J 6 bases, leaving 20 bases between the germline ends. The CDR3 is 14 amino acids. CDR1 is LNHNV, CDR2 YYDKDF, per germline (reference sequence). The CDR3 reads CATSPRGSGSEQYF. CDR3 nucleotides: TGTGCCACCTCTCCCCGGGGGTCTGGTTCCGAGCAGTACTTC.

The chain recombines TRBV7-3 with TRBJ2-1; D is uncertain. The V gene lost 4 bases and the J gene lost 4 bases, with 14 bases spanning the gap. The CDR3 is 15 amino acids. Per germline, CDR1 SGHTA and CDR2 FQGTGA. The CDR3 DNA reads as TGTGCCAGCAGCTCGACCCTCGGTCTATACAATGAGCAGTTCTTC. The encoded protein is CASSSTLGLYNEQFF.

This chain joins TRBV11-2 and TRBJ2-2; 9 bases line up with TRBD2. This CDR3 region has 18 residues. V gave up 5 bases and J gave up 2 bases; unmatched junction bases: 12. Germline V lookup: CDR1 SGHAT, CDR2 FQNNGV. The CDR3 nucleotides are TGTGCCAGCAGCCCGGTACCCCTAGCGGGGCTAAACACCGGGGAGCTGTTTTTT. Encoded protein: CASSPVPLAGLNTGELFF.

The chain couples TRBV10-3 to TRBJ1-2, with D possibly TRBD1 on 5 matching bases. The CDR3 contains 16 residues. V gave up 0 bases and J gave up 4 bases, with 15 bases separating them. Germline values: CDR1 ENHRY, CDR2 SYGVKD. The CDR3 sequence is CAISESGPGSLYGYTF. The CDR3 DNA sequence: TGTGCCATCAGTGAGTCGGGGCCAGGGTCACTCTATGGCTACACCTTC.

The chain employs TRBV5-6 and TRBJ2-1, with TRBD2 matching over 10 bases. The CDR3 is 14 residues long. CDR1 and CDR2 from the germline V gene are SGHDT and YYEEEE. After removal of 1 base from V and 10 bases from J, the junction contained 5 bases not matched to a gene. The CDR3 DNA reads as TGTGCCAGCAGCTTGACTAGCGGGATCCACGAGCAGTTCTTC. It yields the protein CASSLTSGIHEQFF. Filled out from reference TRBV5-6 and TRBJ2-1, the complete variable domain reads DAGVTQSPTHLIKTRGQQVTLRCSPKSGHDTVSWYQQALGQGPQFIFQYYEEEERQRGNFPDRFSGHQFPNYSSELNVNALLLGDSALYLCASSLTSGIHEQFFGPGTRLTVL.

Comments on this clone: Compared with germline, one end of the junction differs, possibly owing to a read error. V is TRBV6-1 and J is TRBJ1-2; 7 bases line up with TRBD1. The CDR3 is made up of 15 amino acids. Germline-derived CDR1 and CDR2 are MNHNS and SASEGT. Here the CDR3 reads CASSEAEGAFSRYTF. The CDR3 region has the DNA TGTGCCAGCAGCGAAGCAGAGGGGGCTTTCTCTCGCTACACCTTC.

Remarks on this clone: Because the CDR3 is missing its conserved closing phenylalanine or tryptophan, this is likely a read error. This sequence joins TRBV5-1 and TRBJ1-3, with D hard to call. V lost 1 base and J 1 base, leaving 15 bases between the germline ends. The CDR3 covers 17 residues. Looked up from germline, CDR1 is SGHRS and CDR2 is YFSETQ. CDR3 sequence reads: CASSLSIGRQSGNTIYS. The CDR3 nucleotides read TGCGCCAGCAGCTTGTCGATCGGTAGACAATCTGGAAACACCATATATTCT.

Details on this clone: The same CDR3 also results from other DNA sequences found in this sample. The chain carries TRBV4-3 and TRBJ1-3; D uncertain. Germline values: CDR1 LGHNA, CDR2 YSLEER. This CDR3 spans 15 amino acids. The V gene lost 0 bases and the J gene lost 0 bases, with 6 bases spanning the gap. This CDR3 is CASSQDRGSGNTIYF. The CDR3 DNA sequence: TGCGCCAGCAGCCAAGATCGGGGCTCTGGAAACACCATATATTTT.